Included here is one T cell receptor (beta chain) sequence, with context. No antigen is known for it. Generated by immunoSEQ multiplex PCR, the TCRdb table keeps only in-frame clones and is missing some. The repertoire has 150,000 to 200,000 clones, approximately 87% of them found once; the top ten carry around 2.9%. CDR3 length: 15 amino acids. V shed 5 bases, J shed 7 bases, and the junction held 5 bases outside the gene matches. The germline gives CDR1 SGHKS, CDR2 YYEKEE (reference sequence). The data stem from a study of T cell responses to AZD1222 COVID-19 vaccine. General study results and limits: Spike was spanned by vaccine-associated CD4 TCRs, with dominance at 160-218 and 743-854. Of spike-specific TCRs, nearly half reportedly target regions left unmutated in variants.

The clonotype comes from an adult in good health. The chain links TRBV5-5 to TRBJ2-4; TRBD2 matches 14 bases. The sequenced sample was peripheral blood, obtained on day 0 of MenACWY control vaccination. The CDR3 DNA sequence: TGTGCCAGCAGTTCGACTAGCGGGGGGGCGAACATTCAGTACTTC. Its translation: CASSSTSGGANIQYF. The full variable domain, with the rest looked up from reference TRBV5-5 and TRBJ2-4, is DAGVTQSPTHLIKTRGQQVTLRCSPISGHKSVSWYQQVLGQGPQFIFQYYEKEERGRGNFPDRFSARQFPNYSSELNVNALLLGDSALYLCASSSTSGGANIQYFGAGTRLSVL.